Listed below are T cell receptor beta chains from one sample, sequenced in a study of Ad26.COV2.S vaccination and SARS-CoV-2 variants. Profiling relied on immunoSEQ multiplex PCR, and the TCRdb table lists in-frame clones only, not all of them. Of 290,000 or so clones listed, approximately 87% are singletons. The source was peripheral blood, collected in a trial of Ad26.COV2.S vaccine versus placebo. These receptors all stem from a person between 18 and 65 years old who received the Ad26.COV2.S COVID-19 vaccine or a placebo. Each CDR3 is given without its conserved first and last residue.

V: TRBV9
CDR3: ASSVAGQTEAF

V: TRBV3-1/TRBV3-2
CDR3: ASSHVTGQGNTEAF

V: TRBV19
CDR3: ASSPRRTGNTIY

V: TRBV30
CDR3: AWSVWWNSGNTIY

V: TRBV14
CDR3: ASSQVGGLQGEQY

V: TRBV9
CDR3: ASSVKRGELF

V: TRBV5-4
CDR3: ASSSDQDYYEQY

V: TRBV15
CDR3: ATSGEFGQPQH

V: TRBV15
CDR3: ATSRFSGRAVYEQY

V: TRBV28
CDR3: ASSSGGISYEQY

V: TRBV5-1
CDR3: ASSLEGGYSYNEQF

V: TRBV4-3
CDR3: ASSQGDRGRSNEQF

V: TRBV7-8
CDR3: ASSSLTGEAQETQY

V: TRBV19
CDR3: ASRPSGRDTQY

V: TRBV9
CDR3: ASSAQQGGYT

V: TRBV7-8
CDR3: ASSPTGASNQPQH